This passage covers 20 T cell receptor beta chains from one sample sequenced in a study of T cell repertoires in cytomegalovirus infection. A single record per CDR3 protein comes from TCRdb applying MiXCR to the reads. The table lists approximately 500,000 distinct CDR3 sequences, approximately 10% of them singletons, with more than 8.5% in the top ten. Material: PBMCs. The origin of the receptors is a human donor in good health (CMV status not recorded). Some clones in this sample may be carry-over from other donors' samples.

The V gene is TRBV27, the J gene TRBJ2-7, with 11 bases lining up with TRBD1. The germline V gene has CDR1 MNHEY and CDR2 SMNVEV (reference sequence). The junction had 2 bases not matched to a gene; V was cut back by 6 bases and J by 4 bases. CDR3 length equals 13 residues. The CDR3 coding sequence is TGTGCCAGCAGCGGGACAGGGGGGTACGAGCAGTACTTC. Protein sequence: CASSGTGGYEQYF.

The J gene is TRBJ2-1, the V gene TRBV30; no firm D call. V lost 3 bases and J 0 bases, leaving 12 bases between the germline ends. CDR3 length: 15 residues. The germline V gene has CDR1 GTSNPN and CDR2 SVGIG (reference sequence). The CDR3 loop is CAWRTETLSYNEQFF. CDR3 DNA: TGTGCCTGGAGAACAGAAACCCTCTCCTACAATGAGCAGTTCTTC. The variable domain in full, with the rest retrieved from reference TRBV30 and TRBJ2-1, is SQTIHQWPATLVQPVGSPLSLECTVEGTSNPNLYWYRQAAGRGLQLLFYSVGIGQISSEVPQNLSASRPQDRQFILSSKKLLLSDSGFYLCAWRTETLSYNEQFFGPGTRLTVL.

This chain uses TRBV24-1 with TRBJ2-2; 9 bases are shared with TRBD1. The CDR3 consists of 17 residues. V lost 2 bases and J lost 1; bases outside the gene matches: 4. From germline, CDR1 is KGHDR and CDR2 SFDVKD. The CDR3: CATSDSGQGKNTGELFF. CDR3 in DNA: TGTGCCACCAGTGATTCAGGACAGGGGAAGAACACCGGGGAGCTGTTTTTT.

As regards this clonotype: The junction does not match germline at one end; this may be a read error. This sequence joins TRBV3-1 and TRBJ2-3, with 12 bases that match TRBD2. Germline-derived CDR1 and CDR2 are LGHDT and YNNKEL (reference sequence). The CDR3 contains 15 residues. Here the CDR3 reads CAGSDGLAGTDTQYF. DNA for the CDR3: TGTGCCGGCAGTGACGGACTAGCGGGAACAGATACGCAGTATTTT.

This clonotype has ten or more counts. In DNA form, the CDR3 reads TGTGCCAGCAGCTACCCGGTCAAGGTGCGGCAGTTCTTC. Protein sequence: CASSYPVKVRQFF. The chain is built from TRBV28 and TRBJ2-1; D not resolved. The CDR3 covers 13 residues. In germline, CDR1 is MDHEN, CDR2 SYDVKM. Trimming stripped 6 bases from V and 12 bases from J, with 18 bases between.

At least ten counts were recorded for this clonotype. The chain recombines TRBV14 with TRBJ2-5; 7 bases agree with TRBD1. CDR3 length equals 16 residues. Per the germline V gene, CDR1 is SGHDN and CDR2 is FVKESK. The V and J ends lost 1 base and 2 bases, in that order; junction bases with no gene match: 7. The CDR3 DNA is TGTGCCAGCAGCCAAGTTATACCGGGACAGCAAGAGACCCAGTACTTC. Amino acids: CASSQVIPGQQETQYF.

The chain carries TRBV29-1 and TRBJ2-7; TRBD1 is a possible D gene (6 bases). Germline V gene lookup returns CDR1 SQVTM and CDR2 ANQGSEA. Trimming pared 2 bases from V and 2 bases from J, leaving 13 bases between. There are 14 residues in the CDR3. The CDR3 DNA follows: TGCAGCGTTGAAACATTTGGACAGACCTACGAGCAGTACTTC. Its translation is CSVETFGQTYEQYF.

This clonotype was seen at least ten times. J is TRBJ2-1 and V is TRBV7-3; a possible D gene is TRBD2 (6 bases). This CDR3 has 15 residues. CDR1 is SGHTA, CDR2 FQGTGA, per germline. Trimming took 2 bases from V and 10 from J, leaving 18 bases between them. The CDR3 reads CASSLGLGGAGEQFF. The CDR3 DNA follows: TGTGCCAGCAGCTTAGGACTGGGTGGCGCGGGAGAGCAGTTCTTC.

The chain joins TRBV5-1 to TRBJ2-1; TRBD2 aligns across 8 bases. The V gene's germline CDR1 is SGHRS and CDR2 YFSETQ. The J segment lost 5 bases and the V segment lost 0 bases, leaving 7 bases of the junction unmatched. The CDR3 has 16 residues. CDR3: CASSLAGPGGNNEQFF. CDR3 nucleotides: TGCGCCAGCAGCTTGGCCGGGCCGGGAGGGAACAATGAGCAGTTCTTC.

The sample holds many counts of this clonotype. The chain's CDR3 is CASSLGPPGLVSGNTIYF. The CDR3 nucleotides read TGTGCCAGCAGCTTAGGGCCCCCAGGGCTTGTCTCTGGAAACACCATATATTTT. V is TRBV7-8 and J is TRBJ1-3, with D possibly TRBD1 on 5 matching bases. The CDR3 is made up of 18 amino acids. CDR1 SGHVS and CDR2 FQNEAQ come from the germline V gene. Trimming shortened V by 1 base and J by 0 bases, and 16 bases separated the two germline ends.

This clonotype was counted between two and nine times. The gene calls are TRBV20-1 and TRBJ2-1, with a tentative D call TRBD2 (5 bases). Trimming shortened V by 2 bases and J by 0 bases, and 11 bases separated the two germline ends. CDR3 size: 15 residues. The germline gives CDR1 DFQATT, CDR2 SNEGSKA (reference sequence). The CDR3 nucleotides read TGCAGTGCTAGAAGGTGGGAGAGCTCCTACAATGAGCAGTTCTTC. Encoded protein: CSARRWESSYNEQFF.

The sample holds many counts of this clonotype. The rearrangement links TRBV27 to TRBJ2-7, with a possible D match to TRBD1 (7 bases). The CDR3 loop spans 13 amino acids. V lost 6 bases and J 11 bases, leaving 20 bases between the germline ends. The germline gives CDR1 MNHEY, CDR2 SMNVEV (reference sequence). The CDR3 loop is CASSLYDREAKYF. DNA of the CDR3: TGTGCCAGCAGCCTTTATGACAGGGAGGCTAAGTACTTC.

This clonotype was recorded at least ten times. The rearrangement links TRBV27 to TRBJ1-2; D call uncertain. With 0 bases removed from V and 4 bases from J, the gap between germline ends came to 6 bases. The germline V gene encodes CDR1 MNHEY and CDR2 SMNVEV (reference sequence). The CDR3 extends over 13 amino acids. The CDR3 sequence: CASSLSAFYGYTF. CDR3 sequence (DNA): TGTGCCAGCAGTTTATCGGCATTCTATGGCTACACCTTC.

This clonotype was counted ten times or more. The chain uses TRBV20-1 and TRBJ1-6; 10 bases are shared with TRBD1. The CDR3 spans 16 residues. Germline values: CDR1 DFQATT, CDR2 SNEGSKA (reference sequence). With 3 bases clipped from V and 5 bases from J, the junction kept 7 bases outside the gene matches. CDR3: CSARTRTGGNNSPLHF. CDR3 nucleotide sequence: TGCAGTGCTAGGACCCGGACAGGGGGGAATAATTCACCCCTCCACTTT.

This clonotype has ten or more counts. This chain uses TRBV11-2 with TRBJ2-7; 13 bases are shared with TRBD2. Trimming cost V 5 bases and J 5 bases; bases outside gene matches: 9. CDR3 length: 16 residues. CDR1 is SGHAT, CDR2 FQNNGV, per germline. CDR3 DNA: TGTGCCAGCAGCCCGCAAGGACTAGCGGGAGCCAACGAGCAGTACTTC. Its protein product is CASSPQGLAGANEQYF.

This clonotype has at least ten counts. The CDR3 sequence is CASSATPKNIQYF. In DNA, the CDR3 is TGTGCCAGCAGCGCTACCCCCAAAAACATTCAGTACTTC. This chain uses TRBV7-3 with TRBJ2-4; no firm D call. CDR1 and CDR2 (germline): SGHTA, FQGTGA. V dropped 5 bases and J dropped 2 bases, with 7 bases sitting between them. The CDR3 totals 13 residues. Using reference TRBV7-3 and TRBJ2-4 for the parts outside the CDR3, the full variable domain is GAGVSQTPSNKVTEKGKYVELRCDPISGHTALYWYRQSLGQGPEFLIYFQGTGAADDSGLPNDRFFAVRPEGSVSTLKIQRTERGDSAVYLCASSATPKNIQYFGAGTRLSVL.

This clonotype was counted many times. This rearrangement joins TRBV7-2 to TRBJ2-7, with D possibly TRBD2 on 6 matching bases. V was trimmed by 5 bases and J by 3 bases, leaving 11 bases between them. The CDR3 runs 13 residues. Per germline, CDR1 SGHTA and CDR2 FQGNSA. This CDR3 reads CASSPLGGYEQYF. CDR3 coding DNA: TGTGCCAGCAGCCCCCTCGGGGGCTACGAGCAGTACTTC.

At least ten counts were recorded for this clonotype. The rearrangement links TRBV7-9 to TRBJ2-5; 16 bases are a match to TRBD2. This CDR3 comprises 19 residues. Germline CDR1 reads SEHNR; CDR2 reads FQNEAQ (reference sequence). J lost 4 bases, V lost 1 base, and 9 bases had no gene match. This chain's CDR3 is CASSLGRGLAGGPRETQYF. CDR3 bases: TGTGCCAGCAGCTTAGGTCGGGGACTAGCGGGAGGGCCGAGAGAGACCCAGTACTTC. Filled out from reference TRBV7-9 and TRBJ2-5, the complete variable domain reads DTGVSQNPRHKITKRGQNVTFRCDPISEHNRLYWYRQTLGQGPEFLTYFQNEAQLEKSRLLSDRFSAERPKGSFSTLEIQRTEQGDSAMYLCASSLGRGLAGGPRETQYFGPGTRLLVL.

This clonotype was recorded many times. The chain carries TRBV4-1 and TRBJ2-1; D may be TRBD1 or TRBD2 (5 bases each). V gave up 3 bases and J gave up 0 bases, with 12 bases separating them. CDR3 size: 16 residues. In germline, CDR1 is MGHRA, CDR2 YSYEKL. This CDR3 reads CASSHPGRSSYNEQFF. CDR3 DNA sequence: TGCGCCAGCAGCCACCCGGGACGGAGCTCCTACAATGAGCAGTTCTTC.

In its sample, this clonotype was seen many times. V is TRBV20-1 and J is TRBJ2-5; 14 positions agree with TRBD2. The V and J ends lost 8 bases and 0 bases, in that order; junction bases with no gene match: 17. The CDR3 is 19 residues long. CDR1 is DFQATT and CDR2 is SNEGSKA in the germline V gene (reference sequence). The CDR3: CSTSPHGTSGSWDQETQYF. Written as DNA, the CDR3 is TGCAGTACCTCGCCCCATGGGACTAGCGGGAGTTGGGACCAAGAGACCCAGTACTTC.